This T cell receptor beta chain was sequenced in a study of blood T cell repertoires in COVID-19. Across the whole study: From the United States, Italy and Spain came samples of acute and convalescent COVID-19. PBMCs, B-cell-depleted T cells, or T cells provided the cDNA or gDNA that made up the material.

This clone came up once. The CDR3 contains 17 residues. Germline CDR1 MNHNS, CDR2 SASEGT. Germline trimming cut 4 bases from V and 1 base from J; bases unmatched to any gene: 10. How the authors handled the data: The authors estimated nucleated cell counts from reference gene primer amplification. Profiled with immunoSEQ multiplex PCR; TCRdb holds only in-frame clones, not every one. From that table come the V and J calls and clone size; the DNA was used to work out D and trimming. This table has some 190,000 clones, approximately 80% appearing once. The sample comprised PBMCs or T cells enriched from blood (not recorded which). This clonotype originated in a man aged 25-45 years with acute COVID-19. The chain uses TRBV6-1 and TRBJ1-1, with 9 bases identical to TRBD1. As DNA, the CDR3 is TGTGCCAGCAGTGGCTCCGGGACAGGGAGGGGGAACACTGAAGCTTTCTTT. Encoded protein: CASSGSGTGRGNTEAFF.